Each of the 18 T cell receptor beta chains below was sequenced from the same sample in a study of T-cell memory formation after mild COVID-19. One entry per CDR3 protein results from TCRdb running MiXCR on the 5' RACE reads. The table records approximately 270,000 distinct CDR3 sequences, around 16% of them present only once. Sequencing was performed on PBMCs or a T cell subset sorted from them (not recorded which). These receptors were obtained from a man between 18 and 35 years old who had mild COVID-19 (a few samples of this study predate the infection). Cell type and time point are not known.

This clonotype was detected ten times or more. The chain links TRBV6-6 to TRBJ2-7, with TRBD1 matching over 7 bases. Looked up from germline, CDR1 is MNHNY and CDR2 is SVGAGI (reference sequence). The CDR3 length is 19 residues. Germline trimming cut 2 bases from V and 4 bases from J; bases unmatched to any gene: 20. CDR3 residues: CASSYDAPGQPSWGYEQYV. The CDR3 bases are TGTGCCAGCAGTTACGACGCTCCGGGACAGCCGTCATGGGGTTACGAGCAGTACGTC.

This clonotype was seen at least ten times. This chain joins TRBV6-5 and TRBJ2-3; D gene unclear. Germline CDR1 reads MNHEY; CDR2 reads SVGAGI. The CDR3 spans 12 residues. The ends were cut back, 4 bases at V and 5 bases at J, with 7 bases in the middle. CDR3 region: CASSLMGDTQYF. The CDR3 DNA reads TGTGCCAGCAGTTTAATGGGAGATACGCAGTATTTT.

This clonotype was recorded only once. The chain employs TRBV4-3 and TRBJ2-1; D gene unclear. The germline V gene has CDR1 LGHNA and CDR2 YSLEER. Trimming took 10 bases from V and 7 from J, leaving 20 bases between them. The CDR3 totals 14 residues. The CDR3: CATSWYLGKNEQFF. The CDR3 nucleotides read TGCGCCACCTCCTGGTACTTAGGGAAGAATGAGCAGTTCTTC.

The table lists this clonotype with many counts. This chain uses TRBV7-3 with TRBJ1-1, with 9 bases lining up with TRBD1. There are 17 residues in the CDR3. CDR1 and CDR2 (germline): SGHTA, FQGTGA. The ends lost 4 bases at V and 3 bases at J; junction bases unmatched: 12. CDR3 bases: TGTGCCAGCAGCTATTGGACAGGGGTCTTCCGTTACACTGAAGCTTTCTTT. Its translation: CASSYWTGVFRYTEAFF.

CDR3 sequence: CASSYGGGYSKNIQYF. The CDR3, as DNA: TGTGCCAGCAGTTACGGAGGGGGGTACTCCAAAAACATTCAGTACTTC. This sequence joins TRBV6-2 or TRBV6-3 and TRBJ2-4; D may match TRBD1 or TRBD2 (6 bases each). CDR1 is MNHEY, CDR2 SVGEGT, per germline. The V gene lost 2 bases and the J gene lost 2 bases, with 13 bases spanning the gap. The CDR3 sequence is 16 residues long.

The rearrangement joins TRBV20-1 to TRBJ2-5; 9 bases line up with TRBD1. Unmatched junction bases numbered 6, after V lost 2 bases and J lost 5 bases. This CDR3 is 14 amino acids long. Germline lookup yields CDR1 DFQATT and CDR2 SNEGSKA (reference sequence). The chain's CDR3 is CSARRTGVVETQYF. CDR3 DNA: TGCAGTGCTAGACGGACAGGGGTCGTGGAGACCCAGTACTTC.

In regard to this clonotype: A much bigger clone sits one base away, suggesting this may be a read error. V is TRBV6-4 and J is TRBJ2-3, with 8 bases aligning to TRBD2. The CDR3 is 16 residues long. With V trimmed by 4 bases and J by 0 bases, 6 bases remained unmatched. Germline V gives CDR1 MRHNA, CDR2 SNTAGT. As DNA, the CDR3 is TGTGCCAGCAGTGGCTCGGCTAGCGGGAGCACAGATACGCAGTATTTT. As protein: CASSGSASGSTDTQYF.

This clonotype occurred a few times. The V gene is TRBV3-1, the J gene TRBJ1-1; D is undetermined. V dropped 8 bases and J dropped 4 bases, with 5 bases sitting between them. The CDR3 extends over 10 amino acids. Germline V gene data show CDR1 as LGHDT and CDR2 as YNNKEL (reference sequence). This CDR3 reads CASGRTEAFF. Here the CDR3 DNA reads TGTGCCAGCGGCCGCACTGAAGCTTTCTTT.

This clonotype was detected a few times. The gene calls are TRBV20-1 and TRBJ2-7, with TRBD1 matching over 12 bases. The trim removed 3 bases at V and 2 bases at J, leaving 2 bases unmatched. Germline V gene sequence: CDR1 DFQATT, CDR2 SNEGSKA (reference sequence). The CDR3 contains 14 residues. In nucleotides, the CDR3 is TGCAGTGCTAGGGGGGACAGGGGGCCCTACGAGCAGTACTTC. It encodes CSARGDRGPYEQYF.

The chain carries TRBV6-2 or TRBV6-3 and TRBJ2-1, with TRBD2 matching over 14 bases. J was trimmed by 0 bases and V by 4 bases; bases with no gene match: 5. Germline-derived CDR1 and CDR2 are MNHEY and SVGEGT. The CDR3 is made up of 18 amino acids. Here the CDR3 reads CASSSWTSGGSSYNEQFF. The CDR3 DNA reads as TGTGCCAGCAGTTCCTGGACTAGCGGGGGGAGCTCCTACAATGAGCAGTTCTTC.

This clonotype was seen a handful of times. The chain couples TRBV7-8 to TRBJ2-1, with 12 nucleotides matching TRBD2. The CDR3 loop spans 21 amino acids. J was trimmed by 2 bases and V by 4 bases; bases with no gene match: 18. Germline loops: CDR1 SGHVS, CDR2 FQNEAQ. CDR3 region: CASSSLTKTSGGVGPYNEQFF. The CDR3 DNA reads TGTGCCAGCAGCTCCCTGACAAAGACTAGCGGGGGCGTCGGGCCCTACAATGAGCAGTTCTTC.

This clonotype has a count of ten or more. The chain joins TRBV7-3 to TRBJ2-5; 7 bases match TRBD2. The ends lost 2 bases at V and 5 bases at J; junction bases unmatched: 8. This CDR3 has 15 amino acids. CDR1 and CDR2 from the germline V gene are SGHTA and FQGTGA. The DNA for the CDR3 is TGTGCCAGCAGCTTAGCGGGGGTCCCTCAGGAGACCCAGTACTTC. Translated, it gives CASSLAGVPQETQYF.

This clonotype was counted a few times. The V call is TRBV7-2, the J call TRBJ1-1, with D perhaps TRBD1 (6 bases). Germline V gives CDR1 SGHTA, CDR2 FQGNSA. This CDR3 has 18 amino acids. Deletions cut 2 bases from V and 5 bases from J, with 24 bases between. The CDR3 spells CASSLRSHGGRRSTEAFF. DNA of the CDR3: TGTGCCAGCAGCTTAAGGAGCCACGGGGGCAGAAGGAGTACTGAAGCTTTCTTT.

This clonotype has at least ten counts. The chain recombines TRBV5-1 with TRBJ2-1; D is unresolved. Trimming took 0 bases from V and 3 from J, leaving 7 bases between them. The CDR3 has 14 residues. Germline values: CDR1 SGHRS, CDR2 YFSETQ. As DNA, the CDR3 is TGCGCCAGCAGCTTGGTGCAGAGCTACAATGAGCAGTTCTTC. This sequence encodes CASSLVQSYNEQFF.

This clonotype appeared many times. The V and J genes are TRBV20-1 and TRBJ2-5; 8 bases match TRBD2. With 6 bases clipped from V and 4 bases from J, the junction kept 10 bases outside the gene matches. In germline, CDR1 is DFQATT, CDR2 SNEGSKA (reference sequence). This CDR3 has 14 residues. Written as DNA, the CDR3 is TGCAGTGCGGCGGGGGGATATTTGCGAGAGACCCAGTACTTC. This sequence encodes CSAAGGYLRETQYF.

This clonotype was found a few times. The chain combines TRBV5-6 with TRBJ2-4, with D tentatively TRBD2 (6 bases). Trimming stripped 5 bases from V and 2 bases from J, with 14 bases between. Germline V CDR1 and CDR2: SGHDT, YYEEEE. The CDR3 is 15 amino acids. DNA for the CDR3: TGTGCCAGCAGGGGAGAGGGGAGGCCCAAAAACATTCAGTACTTC. This translates into CASRGEGRPKNIQYF.

CDR3: CASSSRVRNEQYF. DNA for the CDR3: TGTGCCAGCAGCAGCAGGGTCAGAAACGAGCAGTACTTC. The chain recombines TRBV9 with TRBJ2-7, with D possibly being TRBD1 (5 bases). The V gene's germline CDR1 is SGDLS and CDR2 YYNGEE. The V end was cut by 4 bases, the J end by 5 bases, with 13 bases between. CDR3 length: 13 residues.

The V call is TRBV3-1, the J call TRBJ1-1; the match to TRBD1 covers 11 bases. The trim removed 5 bases at V and 10 bases at J, leaving 9 bases unmatched. This CDR3 has 14 amino acids. The germline CDR1 and CDR2 sequences are LGHDT and YNNKEL (reference sequence). In nucleotides, the CDR3 is TGTGCCAGCAGCTGGGGACAGGGGGGTACGGGAGCTTTCTTT. Residues: CASSWGQGGTGAFF.